This entry is about one T cell receptor beta chain. The antigen is unknown. Data came from immunoSEQ multiplex PCR; TCRdb stores just in-frame clones and leaves some out. The repertoire has some 95,000 clones, 75% to 95% of them found once; the top ten carry 0.5%. The CDR3 sequence is 14 residues long. Trimming at V came to 4 bases and at J to 3 bases, leaving 6 bases not matched to a gene. CDR1 SGDLS and CDR2 YYNGEE come from the germline V gene. The entry originates in a study of graft-versus-host responses after intestinal transplantation. About the study: All recipients were given anti-thymocyte globulin induction, and tacrolimus and steroids were then administered for about three years. Broader study findings: Clonal ratios of graft-versus-host to host-versus-graft in allografts were high for patients exhibiting graft-donor T cell macrochimerism.

Sequences were derived from unstimulated CD8+ T cells sorted from spleen or lymph node cells, sampled before intestinal transplant. This sequence was found in a human donor who received an intestinal transplant. The chain has TRBV9 and TRBJ1-1; 7 positions agree with TRBD1. Here the CDR3 DNA reads TGTGCCAGCAGCACCACACAGGGGCACACTGAAGCTTTCTTT. Its protein product is CASSTTQGHTEAFF.